The 13 T cell receptor beta chains below come from one sample, sequenced in a study of blood T cell repertoires in COVID-19. TCRdb's table, derived via immunoSEQ multiplex PCR, lists solely in-frame clones and lacks some. The sample yields a few hundred thousand clones, 70% to 90% seen once. Sequencing was done on a sample of peripheral blood. All receptors come from a woman in her 70s with acute or convalescent COVID-19.

The chain is built from TRBV13 and TRBJ2-7, with 13 bases matching TRBD2. The CDR3 extends over 14 amino acids. In germline, CDR1 is PRHDT, CDR2 FYEKMQ (reference sequence). Germline trimming cut 4 bases from V and 5 bases from J; bases unmatched to any gene: 2. In nucleotides, the CDR3 is TGTGCCAGCAGCTCCGGACTAGCGGGGGACGAGCAGTACTTC. Translation: CASSSGLAGDEQYF.

The gene calls are TRBV6-6 and TRBJ2-1; weak D call: TRBD2 (6 bases). CDR1 MNHNY and CDR2 SVGAGI come from the germline V gene (reference sequence). The length of the CDR3 is 16 residues. V was pared by 2 bases and J by 5 bases, with 16 bases between. The CDR3 spells CASSYGGIGWDNEQFF. The CDR3, as DNA: TGTGCCAGCAGTTACGGGGGGATAGGTTGGGACAATGAGCAGTTCTTC.

J is TRBJ2-7 and V is TRBV6-5; D is unclear. The V gene's germline CDR1 is MNHEY and CDR2 SVGAGI. Trimming took off 6 bases at V and 0 bases at J, with 12 bases between the two ends. The CDR3 is made up of 14 amino acids. The CDR3 sequence is CASRNTWSSYEQYF. Here the CDR3 DNA reads TGTGCCAGCAGAAACACCTGGAGCTCCTACGAGCAGTACTTC.

The gene calls are TRBV4-1 and TRBJ2-1, with 12 bases that match TRBD2. J gave up 10 bases and V 1 base, and 5 bases lay outside the gene matches. CDR3 length: 15 amino acids. Germline values: CDR1 MGHRA, CDR2 YSYEKL. The CDR3 nucleotides are TGCGCCAGCAGCCAAGGTTCCCTAGCGGGGGGGGAGCAGTTCTTC. Its translation: CASSQGSLAGGEQFF.

The V and J genes are TRBV29-1 and TRBJ2-5; unclear D gene. The V end was cut by 4 bases, the J end by 3 bases, with 15 bases between. Germline CDR1 SQVTM, CDR2 ANQGSEA. This CDR3 comprises 14 residues. The CDR3 DNA sequence: TGCAGCGTTGTTCGAGCCTTCCCGGAAGAGACCCAGTACTTC. It encodes CSVVRAFPEETQYF.

The V gene is TRBV5-1, the J gene TRBJ1-1; tentatively, D is TRBD1 (5 bases). The CDR3 runs 14 residues. Germline loops: CDR1 SGHRS, CDR2 YFSETQ. V gave up 1 base and J gave up 5 bases, with 12 bases separating them. CDR3 protein: CASSLSVKGTEAFF. CDR3 in DNA: TGCGCCAGCAGCTTGTCGGTAAAGGGGACTGAAGCTTTCTTT.

This chain's CDR3 is CASSLGGRVAGELFF. CDR3 in DNA: TGTGCCAGCAGCTTGGGAGGCAGGGTGGCCGGGGAGCTGTTTTTT. The rearrangement links TRBV5-6 to TRBJ2-2, with a possible D match to TRBD1 (5 bases). V lost 0 bases to trimming and J lost 6 bases, with 12 bases between them. The CDR3 consists of 15 residues. The germline gives CDR1 SGHDT, CDR2 YYEEEE.

The rearrangement joins TRBV7-3 to TRBJ2-1; TRBD2 matches at 14 bases. V shed 3 bases and J 9 bases; nucleotides not matched to a gene: 4. The germline gives CDR1 SGHTA, CDR2 FQGTGA. The CDR3 runs to 15 residues. The CDR3 here is CASSLTSGGAVEQFF. Written as DNA, the CDR3 is TGTGCCAGCAGCTTGACTAGCGGGGGGGCCGTTGAGCAGTTCTTC.

CDR3 coding DNA: TGTGCCAGCAGTCACTTCCTCGGACAGGGGGCCACTAGATATGGCTACACCTTC. It specifies CASSHFLGQGATRYGYTF. The chain joins TRBV27 to TRBJ1-2, with TRBD1 matching 11 bases. The germline V gene encodes CDR1 MNHEY and CDR2 SMNVEV (reference sequence). The length of the CDR3 is 18 residues. The junction had 16 bases not matched to a gene; V was cut back by 5 bases and J by 5 bases.

The chain couples TRBV29-1 to TRBJ1-1; 8 bases fit TRBD1. Unmatched junction bases numbered 6, after V lost 8 bases and J lost 1 base. Looked up from germline, CDR1 is SQVTM and CDR2 is ANQGSEA. This CDR3 has 13 amino acids. The CDR3 is CSSWTGTNTEAFF. The CDR3 DNA reads as TGCAGCTCCTGGACAGGGACGAACACTGAAGCTTTCTTT.

This clone showed up just a few times. V gene TRBV29-1 combines with J gene TRBJ1-2; no clear D. The CDR3 extends over 11 amino acids. Germline-derived CDR1 and CDR2 are SQVTM and ANQGSEA. The germline V and J ends were trimmed by 4 bases and 8 bases, with 11 bases remaining between them. The chain's CDR3 is CSVARQTGYTF. DNA of the CDR3: TGCAGCGTTGCGAGGCAGACCGGCTACACCTTC.

This chain uses TRBV29-1 with TRBJ2-7; TRBD1 matches at 12 bases. With 7 bases clipped from V and 7 bases from J, the junction kept 8 bases outside the gene matches. This CDR3 has 13 amino acids. From germline, CDR1 is SQVTM and CDR2 ANQGSEA. CDR3 in DNA: TGCAGCGCCTACCGGGACAGGGGGCTTGAGCAGTACTTC. It encodes CSAYRDRGLEQYF.

The V call is TRBV2, the J call TRBJ1-5; 8 bases map to TRBD1. CDR3 size: 14 residues. In germline, CDR1 is SNHLY, CDR2 FYNNEI. The V segment lost 4 bases and the J segment 10 bases; nucleotides outside the gene matches: 9. This CDR3 reads CASSGTGLDPPQHF. Here the CDR3 DNA reads TGTGCCAGCAGTGGGACAGGGTTAGACCCACCCCAGCATTTT.